These 29 T cell receptor beta chains came from one sample sequenced in a study of blood T cell repertoires in COVID-19. The data were produced by immunoSEQ multiplex PCR, yet TCRdb's version contains in-frame clones alone and is incomplete. The repertoire holds some 150,000 clones, with 85% to 90% as singletons. The sample consisted of peripheral blood. The receptors come from a woman aged 60-70 years with acute or convalescent COVID-19.

The chain recombines TRBV5-8 with TRBJ2-5; the D gene is possibly TRBD1 (5 bases). Between the trimmed V and J ends, which lost 4 bases and 8 bases, there was a span of 21 bases. CDR1 is SGHTS and CDR2 is YDEGEE in the germline V gene. The CDR3 is 15 residues long. The CDR3 sequence is CASSPRGQGSDTQYF. As DNA, the CDR3 is TGTGCCAGCAGCCCCCGTGGGCAGGGCAGTGACACCCAGTACTTC.

This chain links TRBV6-5 with TRBJ1-1, with D possibly being TRBD1 (6 bases). With 0 bases removed from V and 4 bases from J, the gap between germline ends came to 15 bases. Looked up from germline, CDR1 is MNHEY and CDR2 is SVGAGI. The length of the CDR3 is 16 residues. The CDR3 DNA is TGTGCCAGCAGTTACTCGAGTCGGGGGGCCGGCACTGAAGCTTTCTTT. Residues: CASSYSSRGAGTEAFF.

The chain carries TRBV5-1 and TRBJ2-1; D gene ambiguous. V was pared by 2 bases and J by 6 bases, with 15 bases between. The germline V gene encodes CDR1 SGHRS and CDR2 YFSETQ. The CDR3 loop spans 15 amino acids. DNA for the CDR3: TGCGCCAGCAGCTTACTCAACGGTCCCCTCAATGAGCAGTTCTTC. Its protein product is CASSLLNGPLNEQFF.

The chain employs TRBV19 and TRBJ1-1; D is unresolved. Germline CDR1 reads LNHDA; CDR2 reads SQIVND (reference sequence). This CDR3 is 14 amino acids long. The germline V and J ends were trimmed by 5 bases and 0 bases, with 10 bases remaining between them. CDR3 in amino acids: CASSPAGMNTEAFF. DNA of the CDR3: TGTGCCAGTAGTCCCGCGGGCATGAACACTGAAGCTTTCTTT. Full variable domain (rest looked up from reference TRBV19 and TRBJ1-1): DGGITQSPKYLFRKEGQNVTLSCEQNLNHDAMYWYRQDPGQGLRLIYYSQIVNDFQKGDIAEGYSVSREKKESFPLTVTSAQKNPTAFYLCASSPAGMNTEAFFGQGTRLTVV.

J is TRBJ1-1 and V is TRBV7-2; the match to TRBD1 covers 7 bases. CDR1 is SGHTA and CDR2 is FQGNSA in the germline V gene. Trimming removed 5 bases from V and 1 base from J; junction bases left unmatched: 4. This CDR3 region has 14 residues. CDR3 sequence reads: CASSVYRGNTEAFF. CDR3 DNA: TGTGCCAGCAGCGTCTACAGGGGGAACACTGAAGCTTTCTTT.

This chain connects TRBV19 to TRBJ1-2; weak D call: TRBD1 (6 bases). V lost 4 bases, J lost 8 bases, and 11 bases lay in between. This CDR3 region has 12 residues. Germline CDR1 reads LNHDA; CDR2 reads SQIVND (reference sequence). The CDR3 protein is CASSNAGVGYTF. The CDR3 bases are TGTGCCAGTAGTAACGCAGGGGTCGGCTACACCTTC.

This clone was picked up one time. The CDR3 loop reads CASSPSLPLAGAITDTQYF. The DNA for the CDR3 is TGTGCCAGCAGCCCGTCCTTGCCATTAGCGGGGGCCATCACAGATACGCAGTATTTT. The chain has TRBV5-4 and TRBJ2-3, with TRBD2 matching over 9 bases. Trimming took 4 bases from V and 2 from J; bases not matched to a gene: 17. CDR3 size: 19 residues. Per the germline V gene, CDR1 is SGHNT and CDR2 is YYREEE (reference sequence).

This clone was detected a few times. The chain combines TRBV28 with TRBJ1-4; 8 bases line up with TRBD1. The CDR3 runs 15 residues. V dropped 4 bases and J dropped 6; count of bases not matched to a gene: 7. CDR1 is MDHEN and CDR2 is SYDVKM in the germline V gene. The CDR3: CASSSGQGPYEKLFF. Here the CDR3 DNA reads TGTGCCAGCAGTTCAGGACAGGGACCTTATGAAAAACTGTTTTTT.

The V call is TRBV7-2, the J call TRBJ2-3; 7 nucleotides agree with TRBD1. V lost 7 bases, J lost 1 base, and 8 bases stayed unmatched. Germline V gene sequence: CDR1 SGHTA, CDR2 FQGNSA. The CDR3 runs 15 residues. CDR3 loop: CASTPWGQRTDTQYF. The CDR3 DNA follows: TGTGCCAGCACCCCGTGGGGACAGCGCACAGATACGCAGTATTTT.

This clone was counted a few times. The chain recombines TRBV19 with TRBJ1-1; D is undetermined. Germline V gives CDR1 LNHDA, CDR2 SQIVND (reference sequence). V was pared by 3 bases and J by 3 bases, with 11 bases between. This CDR3 region has 14 residues. The CDR3, as DNA: TGTGCCAGTAGTATGGGAGGCAGCTACACTGAAGCTTTCTTT. Protein: CASSMGGSYTEAFF. The full variable domain, in which reference TRBV19 and TRBJ1-1 provide the parts outside the CDR3, is DGGITQSPKYLFRKEGQNVTLSCEQNLNHDAMYWYRQDPGQGLRLIYYSQIVNDFQKGDIAEGYSVSREKKESFPLTVTSAQKNPTAFYLCASSMGGSYTEAFFGQGTRLTVV.

This clone was counted a few times. The rearrangement links TRBV4-1 to TRBJ2-3; 11 nucleotides align to TRBD2. This CDR3 contains 16 residues. Germline V gene data show CDR1 as MGHRA and CDR2 as YSYEKL. The V and J ends lost 4 bases and 5 bases, in that order; junction bases with no gene match: 8. CDR3 in DNA: TGCGCCAGCAGCCCCGAGGGTAGCGGGGGGGGAGATACGCAGTATTTT. It specifies CASSPEGSGGGDTQYF.

The rearrangement uses TRBV19 and TRBJ2-3; possibly TRBD2 for D (5 bases). The germline gives CDR1 LNHDA, CDR2 SQIVND (reference sequence). The ends were cut back, 3 bases at V and 2 bases at J, with 9 bases in the middle. The CDR3 totals 14 residues. For the CDR3, the DNA is TGTGCCAGTAGTATCGGGGAATACACAGATACGCAGTATTTT. It is translated as CASSIGEYTDTQYF.

The chain employs TRBV6-5 and TRBJ1-2; 8 bases align to TRBD1. V gave up 0 bases and J gave up 3 bases; unmatched junction bases: 3. Germline-derived CDR1 and CDR2 are MNHEY and SVGAGI. The CDR3 length is 15 residues. The CDR3 here is CASSYSTGVDYGYTF. In DNA, the CDR3 is TGTGCCAGCAGTTACTCGACAGGGGTGGACTATGGCTACACCTTC.

The chain joins TRBV5-6 to TRBJ1-5; 10 bases are shared with TRBD1. The germline V gene has CDR1 SGHDT and CDR2 YYEEEE. The CDR3 contains 16 residues. The V segment lost 1 base and the J segment 4 bases; nucleotides outside the gene matches: 5. The CDR3 reads CASSLTGTGVNQPQHF. Written as DNA, the CDR3 is TGTGCCAGCAGCTTGACCGGGACAGGGGTAAATCAGCCCCAGCATTTT.

This clone was counted once. V and J are TRBV5-1 and TRBJ2-5; perhaps TRBD1 as D (7 bases). Looked up from germline, CDR1 is SGHRS and CDR2 is YFSETQ. This CDR3 spans 16 amino acids. V shed 0 bases and J shed 3 bases, with 15 bases lying between them. CDR3 protein: CASSLAGGGRKETQYF. The CDR3 DNA sequence: TGCGCCAGCAGCTTGGCAGGAGGGGGCAGGAAAGAGACCCAGTACTTC.

The V and J genes are TRBV19 and TRBJ2-5; weak D call: TRBD2 (6 bases). CDR1 and CDR2 from the germline V gene are LNHDA and SQIVND (reference sequence). With 3 bases removed from V and 0 bases from J, the gap between germline ends came to 14 bases. The length of the CDR3 is 16 residues. DNA of the CDR3: TGTGCCAGTAGTATCGGGGAGGTCCCGTACCAAGAGACCCAGTACTTC. Translated, it gives CASSIGEVPYQETQYF.

As concerns this clone: Other DNA sequences in this sample translate to the same CDR3. The rearrangement uses TRBV3-1 (or the pseudogene TRBV3-2) and TRBJ1-6; tentatively, D is TRBD1 (5 bases). Trimming stripped 0 bases from V and 9 bases from J, with 6 bases between. This CDR3 comprises 13 residues. In germline, CDR1 is LGHDT, CDR2 YNNKEL (reference sequence). The DNA of the CDR3 is TGTGCCAGCAGCCAAGACAGGGTTTCACCCCTCCACTTT. Translation gives CASSQDRVSPLHF.

The chain joins TRBV7-2 to TRBJ1-2; D is possibly TRBD1 (5 bases). Germline lookup yields CDR1 SGHTA and CDR2 FQGNSA. With 6 bases removed from V and 4 bases from J, the gap between germline ends came to 21 bases. The CDR3 consists of 16 residues. CDR3 nucleotides: TGTGCCAGCAGTACCCCGGGACTCCAGGGCCTCTATGGCTACACCTTC. As protein: CASSTPGLQGLYGYTF.

V and J are TRBV5-5 and TRBJ2-1, with 7 bases that match TRBD1. The CDR3 has 17 amino acids. Germline CDR1 and CDR2: SGHKS and YYEKEE (reference sequence). The V segment lost 4 bases and the J segment 8 bases; nucleotides outside the gene matches: 18. For the CDR3, the DNA is TGTGCCAGCAGCCTACAGTGGGGACAGCAGCCAGGCGATGAGCAGTTCTTC. Its translation is CASSLQWGQQPGDEQFF.

The chain combines TRBV27 with TRBJ1-2, with 7 nucleotides matching TRBD1. Germline V gives CDR1 MNHEY, CDR2 SMNVEV (reference sequence). The CDR3 is 14 amino acids. V lost 5 bases and J lost 4; bases outside the gene matches: 7. The CDR3 loop reads CASSPTGAPYGYTF. The CDR3 DNA reads TGTGCCAGCAGTCCCACAGGGGCCCCCTATGGCTACACCTTC.

V is TRBV5-6 and J is TRBJ1-2; no firm D call. V was shortened by 5 bases and J by 4 bases, with 6 bases between the two germline ends. The CDR3 totals 11 residues. Germline assignment: CDR1 SGHDT and CDR2 YYEEEE. CDR3 sequence: CASRNSYGYTF. DNA for the CDR3: TGTGCCAGCAGGAACAGCTATGGCTACACCTTC.

The J gene is TRBJ1-1, the V gene TRBV7-9, with D hard to call. Germline CDR1 is SEHNR and CDR2 is FQNEAQ (reference sequence). The V end was cut by 1 base, the J end by 3 bases, with 9 bases between. This CDR3 region has 14 residues. This CDR3 reads CASSLVSTDTEAFF. CDR3 bases: TGTGCCAGCAGCTTAGTTAGTACGGACACTGAAGCTTTCTTT.

The rearrangement joins TRBV7-8 to TRBJ1-1; 7 bases agree with TRBD1. The CDR3 runs 14 residues. V lost 3 bases, J lost 1 base, and 2 bases stayed unmatched. Germline CDR1 is SGHVS and CDR2 is FQNEAQ. The CDR3 protein is CASSLYRGNTEAFF. The CDR3 nucleotides are TGTGCCAGCAGCTTGTACAGGGGGAACACTGAAGCTTTCTTT.

V and J are TRBV6-5 and TRBJ2-7; 8 nucleotides line up with TRBD1. There are 13 residues in the CDR3. Trimming took 6 bases from V and 4 from J; bases not matched to a gene: 5. Germline V gene data show CDR1 as MNHEY and CDR2 as SVGAGI. The CDR3, as DNA: TGTGCCAGCAGGAAGACAGGGGAGTACGAGCAGTACTTC. Its protein is CASRKTGEYEQYF.

V and J are TRBV18 and TRBJ1-1; unclear D gene. V lost 3 bases, J lost 5 bases, and 10 bases lay in between. The CDR3 sequence is 13 residues long. The germline CDR1 and CDR2 sequences are KGHSH and LQKENI. This CDR3 is CASSPAGGTEAFF. DNA for the CDR3: TGTGCCAGCTCACCGGCCGGAGGGACTGAAGCTTTCTTT.

The chain links TRBV6-5 to TRBJ1-1, with 9 bases that match TRBD1. CDR3 length: 14 amino acids. Unmatched junction bases numbered 1, after V lost 5 bases and J lost 0 bases. Germline V gene sequence: CDR1 MNHEY, CDR2 SVGAGI. Here the CDR3 reads CASSTGGMNTEAFF. CDR3 DNA sequence: TGTGCCAGCAGTACAGGGGGCATGAACACTGAAGCTTTCTTT.

This chain uses TRBV24-1 with TRBJ1-2, with a tentative D call TRBD1 (6 bases). The ends were cut back, 4 bases at V and 2 bases at J, with 10 bases in the middle. Per the germline V gene, CDR1 is KGHDR and CDR2 is SFDVKD. The CDR3 is 14 residues long. The CDR3 is CATSDPDRNYGYTF. The CDR3 DNA follows: TGTGCCACCAGTGACCCTGACAGGAACTATGGCTACACCTTC.

The chain carries TRBV25-1 and TRBJ1-2, with D possibly TRBD1 on 6 matching bases. The CDR3 extends over 13 amino acids. Germline CDR1 reads MGHDK; CDR2 reads SYGVNS. Trimming removed 2 bases at V and 8 bases at J, with 12 bases between. The CDR3: CASSERAGAGYTF. The CDR3 DNA reads TGTGCCAGCAGTGAAAGGGCAGGGGCCGGCTACACCTTC.

The V gene is TRBV5-6, the J gene TRBJ2-1; TRBD2 agrees at 9 bases. The CDR3 is 16 residues long. In germline, CDR1 is SGHDT, CDR2 YYEEEE. Trimming cost V 0 bases and J 4 bases; bases outside gene matches: 5. CDR3 residues: CASSLALAGVYNEQFF. CDR3 sequence (DNA): TGTGCCAGCAGCTTGGCCTTAGCGGGGGTTTACAATGAGCAGTTCTTC.